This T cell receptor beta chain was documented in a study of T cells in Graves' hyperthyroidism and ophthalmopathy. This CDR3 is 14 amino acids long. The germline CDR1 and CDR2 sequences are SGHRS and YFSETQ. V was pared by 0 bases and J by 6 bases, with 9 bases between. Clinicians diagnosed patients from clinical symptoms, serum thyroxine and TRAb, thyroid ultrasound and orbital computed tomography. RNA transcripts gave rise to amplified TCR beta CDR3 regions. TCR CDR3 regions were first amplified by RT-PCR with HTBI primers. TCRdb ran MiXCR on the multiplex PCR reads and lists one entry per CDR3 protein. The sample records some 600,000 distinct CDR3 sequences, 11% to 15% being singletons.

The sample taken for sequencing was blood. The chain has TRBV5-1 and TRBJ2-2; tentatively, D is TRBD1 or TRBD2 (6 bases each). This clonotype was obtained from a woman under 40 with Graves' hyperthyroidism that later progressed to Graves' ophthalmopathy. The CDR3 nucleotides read TGCGCCAGCAGCTTGGAGGGGGGTGCCGGGGAGCTGTTTTTT. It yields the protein CASSLEGGAGELFF.